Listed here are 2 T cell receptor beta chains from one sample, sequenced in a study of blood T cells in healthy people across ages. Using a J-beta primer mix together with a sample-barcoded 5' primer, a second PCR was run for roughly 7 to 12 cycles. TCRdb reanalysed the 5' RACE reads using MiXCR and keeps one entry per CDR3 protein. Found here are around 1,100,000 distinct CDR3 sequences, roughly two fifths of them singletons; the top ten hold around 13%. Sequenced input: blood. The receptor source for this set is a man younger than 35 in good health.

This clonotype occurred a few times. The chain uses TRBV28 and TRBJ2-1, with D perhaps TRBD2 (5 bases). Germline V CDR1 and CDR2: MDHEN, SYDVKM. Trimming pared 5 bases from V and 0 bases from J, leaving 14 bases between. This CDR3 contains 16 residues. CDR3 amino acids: CASSVRAIRSYNEQFF. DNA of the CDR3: TGTGCCAGCAGTGTGAGGGCCATCCGCTCCTACAATGAGCAGTTCTTC.

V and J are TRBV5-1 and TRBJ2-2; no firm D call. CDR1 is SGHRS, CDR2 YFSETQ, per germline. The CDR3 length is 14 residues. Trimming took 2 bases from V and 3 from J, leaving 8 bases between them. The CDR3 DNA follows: TGCGCCAGCAGCTTTGAGAGTGACACCGGGGAGCTGTTTTTT. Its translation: CASSFESDTGELFF. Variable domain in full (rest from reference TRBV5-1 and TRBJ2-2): KAGVTQTPRYLIKTRGQQVTLSCSPISGHRSVSWYQQTPGQGLQFLFEYFSETQRNKGNFPGRFSGRQFSNSRSEMNVSTLELGDSALYLCASSFESDTGELFFGEGSRLTVL.